This TCR beta chain was recorded in a study of T cell responses to AZD1222 COVID-19 vaccine. General observations from the study: All repertoire sampling was performed exclusively after the peak T cell response. Spike was spanned by vaccine-associated CD4 TCRs, which were dominant at 160-218 and 743-854.

The CDR3 has 16 amino acids. Germline lookup yields CDR1 SGHTA and CDR2 FQGNSA. V lost 4 bases and J lost 6; bases outside the gene matches: 7. Method: immunoSEQ multiplex PCR; TCRdb's copy keeps in-frame clones and lacks some. Here the sample spans approximately 100,000 clones, 90% being singletons. Details on this clone: The antigen remains undetermined.

The source is an adult who received the AZD1222 COVID-19 vaccine. This sample comprised peripheral blood, obtained 28 days after the second AZD1222 dose. V gene TRBV7-2 combines with J gene TRBJ1-6; 9 positions agree with TRBD1. As DNA, the CDR3 is TGTGCCAGCAGCTCGACCGCGACAGGGGGTAATTCACCCCTCCACTTT. Protein product: CASSSTATGGNSPLHF.